These 7 T cell receptor beta chains originate from one sample sequenced in a study of blood T cell repertoires in COVID-19. Clones were read by immunoSEQ multiplex PCR, and TCRdb kept only the in-frame ones, dropping some. This sample has some 150,000 clones, with roughly 88% found just once. Sequencing input: peripheral blood. The receptors shown here come from a woman aged 45-65 years with acute or convalescent COVID-19.

The rearrangement uses TRBV6-2 or TRBV6-3 and TRBJ2-4; the D gene is possibly TRBD1 (5 bases). V shed 2 bases and J shed 1 base, with 9 bases lying between them. This CDR3 has 15 amino acids. Germline lookup yields CDR1 MNHEY and CDR2 SVGEGT. The CDR3 coding sequence is TGTGCCAGCAGTTACGCAGGGCTGGCCAAAAACATTCAGTACTTC. Its translation is CASSYAGLAKNIQYF.

This clone occurred once. The chain recombines TRBV6-2 or TRBV6-3 with TRBJ2-1; D unresolved. Between the trimmed V and J ends, which lost 5 bases and 6 bases, there was a span of 17 bases. Germline values: CDR1 MNHEY, CDR2 SVGEGT. The CDR3 spans 15 residues. The CDR3 nucleotides read TGTGCCAGCAGTAAAATTGGAGACGGATCCAATGAGCAGTTCTTC. Amino acid sequence: CASSKIGDGSNEQFF.

The chain employs TRBV28 and TRBJ1-6; a weak D match, TRBD1 (6 bases). Germline assignment: CDR1 MDHEN and CDR2 SYDVKM. The CDR3 has 21 residues. Trimming took 3 bases from V and 2 from J, leaving 26 bases between them. The CDR3, as DNA: TGTGCCAGCAGTTTCTGCGGAGACAGGTATATTCCCTCCGCCTATAATTCACCCCTCCACTTT. Translated, it gives CASSFCGDRYIPSAYNSPLHF. The entire variable domain, with the rest obtained from reference TRBV28 and TRBJ1-6, is as follows: DVKVTQSSRYLVKRTGEKVFLECVQDMDHENMFWYRQDPGLGLRLIYFSYDVKMKEKGDIPEGYSVSREKKERFSLILESASTNQTSMYLCASSFCGDRYIPSAYNSPLHFGNGTRLTVT.

The J gene is TRBJ2-1, the V gene TRBV2; 10 nucleotides match TRBD2. V shed 7 bases, J shed 10 bases, and the junction held 13 bases outside the gene matches. CDR1 is SNHLY and CDR2 is FYNNEI in the germline V gene. The CDR3 covers 15 residues. CDR3 residues: CASIQGSGRAPEQFF. The CDR3, as DNA: TGTGCCAGCATCCAAGGGAGCGGGAGGGCCCCCGAGCAGTTCTTC. Together with reference TRBV2 and TRBJ2-1, the CDR3 gives the full variable domain: EPEVTQTPSHQVTQMGQEVILRCVPISNHLYFYWYRQILGQKVEFLVSFYNNEISEKSEIFDDQFSVERPDGSNFTLKIRSTKLEDSAMYFCASIQGSGRAPEQFFGPGTRLTVL.

The genes are TRBV7-2 and TRBJ2-5; 7 bases are a match to TRBD2. J was trimmed by 5 bases and V by 4 bases; bases with no gene match: 13. Germline lookup yields CDR1 SGHTA and CDR2 FQGNSA. This CDR3 spans 16 amino acids. This CDR3 reads CASSSRSGEGRETQYF. As DNA, the CDR3 is TGTGCCAGCAGCTCCCGGTCGGGGGAGGGCAGGGAGACCCAGTACTTC.

This chain joins TRBV6-2 or TRBV6-3 and TRBJ2-3, with D tentatively TRBD2 (6 bases). The CDR3 sequence is 15 residues long. Germline lookup yields CDR1 MNHEY and CDR2 SVGEGT. Trimming left V 0 bases short and J 3 bases short, with 10 bases between. The CDR3 sequence is CASSYSTGATDTQYF. The CDR3 DNA follows: TGTGCCAGCAGTTACTCTACGGGAGCAACAGATACGCAGTATTTT.

This chain connects TRBV5-1 to TRBJ1-5; unclear D gene. Germline values: CDR1 SGHRS, CDR2 YFSETQ. This CDR3 contains 15 residues. V lost 0 bases and J lost 7, with 14 bases in between. The CDR3 region is CASSLVGSRGQPQHF. The CDR3 bases are TGCGCCAGCAGCTTGGTAGGGAGTCGGGGACAGCCCCAGCATTTT.